The T cell receptor (beta chain) described here comes from a study of T cell changes during pregnancy in multiple sclerosis. The assay was immunoSEQ multiplex PCR, and TCRdb's table has in-frame clones only and misses some. The sample has approximately 41,000 clones, 90% seen once. The CDR3 consists of 15 residues. CDR1 is MNHNY and CDR2 is SVGAGI in the germline V gene (reference sequence). After removal of 5 bases from V and 7 bases from J, the junction contained 7 bases not matched to a gene. The chain recombines TRBV6-6 with TRBJ2-3, with 12 bases identical to TRBD2. Sequences were derived from CD8+ T cells from peripheral blood mononuclear cells, sampled in the first trimester of pregnancy. This receptor was obtained from a female donor with multiple sclerosis, enrolled in a pregnancy study. The CDR3 DNA follows: TGTGCCAGCAGTCAACGGACTAGCGGGATCCATACGCAGTATTTT. Translated, it gives CASSQRTSGIHTQYF.